A single sample gave rise to the 15 T cell receptor beta chains below, sequenced in a study of blood T cell repertoires in COVID-19. The table came from immunoSEQ multiplex PCR; TCRdb's copy has only in-frame clones and leaves some out. The data hold 150,000 to 160,000 clones, with 70% to 85% observed a single time. The sample consisted of peripheral blood. The origin of the receptors is a woman aged 55-70 years with acute or convalescent COVID-19.

The V and J genes are TRBV18 and TRBJ1-1, with TRBD1 as a possible D gene (5 bases). The CDR3 is made up of 14 amino acids. Germline assignment: CDR1 KGHSH and CDR2 LQKENI. Trimming cost V 6 bases and J 3 bases, with 14 bases left between them. CDR3 sequence: CASSFTGEDTEAFF. The CDR3 region has the DNA TGTGCCAGCTCCTTTACGGGGGAGGACACTGAAGCTTTCTTT.

This rearrangement joins TRBV6-5 to TRBJ2-6, with D possibly TRBD2 on 5 matching bases. V lost 6 bases and J lost 3, with 12 bases in between. The CDR3 runs to 15 residues. The germline gives CDR1 MNHEY, CDR2 SVGAGI. CDR3 sequence (DNA): TGTGCCAGCAGCCCCCCGGGAAGTGGGGCCAACGTCCTGACTTTC. This sequence encodes CASSPPGSGANVLTF.

The chain recombines TRBV30 with TRBJ1-6; 7 bases line up with TRBD1. Germline V gene lookup returns CDR1 GTSNPN and CDR2 SVGIG (reference sequence). The V gene end was trimmed by 4 bases and the J gene end by 8 bases; junction bases not matched to a gene: 11. This CDR3 is 15 amino acids long. The CDR3 spells CAWTLFNRGYSPLHF. The CDR3 bases are TGTGCCTGGACCCTTTTCAACAGGGGATATTCACCCCTCCACTTT. Full variable domain (remainder filled in from reference TRBV30 and TRBJ1-6): SQTIHQWPATLVQPVGSPLSLECTVEGTSNPNLYWYRQAAGRGLQLLFYSVGIGQISSEVPQNLSASRPQDRQFILSSKKLLLSDSGFYLCAWTLFNRGYSPLHFGNGTRLTVT.

This chain connects TRBV21-1 to TRBJ2-6; TRBD1 was called by the table and not checked on the DNA. TRBV21-1 is a recognized pseudogene. CDR3 size: 17 residues. CDR3 DNA: TGTGCCAGCAGCAACGGGGCAGGGGGCGGTGGGGCCAACGTCCTGACTTTC. Translating gives CASSNGAGGGGANVLTF.

This chain uses TRBV7-2 with TRBJ1-1; D is possibly TRBD1 (5 bases). The CDR3 extends over 16 amino acids. Per the germline V gene, CDR1 is SGHTA and CDR2 is FQGNSA. V was cut by 5 bases and J by 3 bases, with 19 bases left in between. In DNA, the CDR3 is TGTGCCAGCAGCCCCGCGGGGGGGGGATTCGACACTGAAGCTTTCTTT. Translation: CASSPAGGGFDTEAFF. Full variable domain (rest looked up from reference TRBV7-2 and TRBJ1-1): GAGVSQSPSNKVTEKGKDVELRCDPISGHTALYWYRQSLGQGLEFLIYFQGNSAPDKSGLPSDRFSAERTGGSVSTLTIQRTQQEDSAVYLCASSPAGGGFDTEAFFGQGTRLTVV.

This clone was found a few times. The CDR3, as DNA: TGTGCCATCGATTCACGGGCCGGGGAGCTGTTTTTT. This sequence encodes CAIDSRAGELFF. This rearrangement joins TRBV7-9 to TRBJ2-2; D not resolved. V was pared by 10 bases and J by 6 bases, with 12 bases between. CDR3 size: 12 residues. Germline-derived CDR1 and CDR2 are SEHNR and FQNEAQ (reference sequence).

The chain joins TRBV10-1 to TRBJ1-1, with D perhaps TRBD1 (5 bases). This CDR3 spans 13 amino acids. Germline V gene sequence: CDR1 WNHNN, CDR2 SYGVQD (reference sequence). Trimming took 6 bases from V and 1 from J, leaving 9 bases between them. Here the CDR3 reads CASRGGPNTEAFF. CDR3 sequence (DNA): TGCGCCAGCAGGGGGGGACCGAACACTGAAGCTTTCTTT.

The chain joins TRBV11-3 to TRBJ2-2; 11 bases are a match to TRBD2. Germline V lookup: CDR1 SGHNT, CDR2 YENEEA. The CDR3 extends over 17 amino acids. The junction had 5 bases not matched to a gene; V was cut back by 4 bases and J by 1 base. Here the CDR3 DNA reads TGTGCCAGCAGCTCCCTGGGGACTAGCGGGAACACCGGGGAGCTGTTTTTT. Translation: CASSSLGTSGNTGELFF.

This chain links TRBV7-6 with TRBJ2-5; D is possibly TRBD1 (5 bases). CDR1 is SGHVS, CDR2 FNYEAQ, per germline. This CDR3 has 14 amino acids. V lost 5 bases and J 5 bases, leaving 15 bases between the germline ends. Here the CDR3 DNA reads TGTGCCAGCAGCCTTCAAAGGGGCGGCGAGACCCAGTACTTC. Its translation: CASSLQRGGETQYF. The full variable domain, its missing parts supplied by reference TRBV7-6 and TRBJ2-5, is GAGVSQSPRYKVTKRGQDVALRCDPISGHVSLYWYRQALGQGPEFLTYFNYEAQQDKSGLPNDRFSAERPEGSISTLTIQRTEQRDSAMYRCASSLQRGGETQYFGPGTRLLVL.

The chain joins TRBV11-2 to TRBJ2-7; perhaps TRBD1 as D (6 bases). This CDR3 is 15 amino acids long. Trimming stripped 5 bases from V and 3 bases from J, with 17 bases between. In germline, CDR1 is SGHAT, CDR2 FQNNGV. Written as DNA, the CDR3 is TGTGCCAGCAGCCGGGCGCCAGGGGAACTCTACGAGCAGTACTTC. Its translation is CASSRAPGELYEQYF.

The rearrangement uses TRBV5-6 and TRBJ2-7, with D maybe TRBD1 (5 bases). CDR1 is SGHDT, CDR2 YYEEEE, per germline. The CDR3 length is 13 residues. V lost 7 bases to trimming and J lost 0 bases, with 11 bases between them. CDR3 region: CASARDSSYEQYV. The DNA of the CDR3 is TGTGCCAGCGCCAGGGATAGCTCCTACGAGCAGTACGTC.

The rearrangement links TRBV12-5 to TRBJ2-1, with D possibly TRBD1 on 5 matching bases. CDR3 length: 15 amino acids. Germline V gene lookup returns CDR1 LGHNT and CDR2 FRNRAP. The V and J ends lost 6 bases and 0 bases respectively, with 12 bases between them. For the CDR3, the DNA is TGTGCTAGTGGGACCCAGGGAAGCTCCTACAATGAGCAGTTCTTC. It translates to CASGTQGSSYNEQFF.

The V gene is TRBV7-9, the J gene TRBJ2-5, with 9 bases that match TRBD1. Unmatched junction bases numbered 6, after V lost 5 bases and J lost 2 bases. The length of the CDR3 is 15 residues. Germline values: CDR1 SEHNR, CDR2 FQNEAQ (reference sequence). The CDR3 sequence: CASSLGQGLQETQYF. In DNA, the CDR3 is TGTGCCAGCAGCCTGGGACAGGGACTTCAAGAGACCCAGTACTTC.

In its sample, this clone was seen once. The rearrangement links TRBV5-1 to TRBJ2-7; tentative D call: TRBD2 (5 bases). The CDR3 has 15 amino acids. Deletions cut 0 bases from V and 5 bases from J, with 15 bases between. Germline CDR1 and CDR2: SGHRS and YFSETQ. The CDR3 coding sequence is TGCGCCAGCAGCTTGGAACGGGGTGTACTGGACGAGCAGTACTTC. As protein: CASSLERGVLDEQYF.

This sequence joins TRBV28 and TRBJ1-2, with D hard to call. Trimming cost V 5 bases and J 4 bases, with 8 bases left between them. CDR3 length equals 12 residues. Germline V gene sequence: CDR1 MDHEN, CDR2 SYDVKM. In DNA form, the CDR3 reads TGTGCCAGCAGTCGCCTGAGCTATGGCTACACCTTC. It specifies CASSRLSYGYTF.